Below, 10 T cell receptor beta chains from the same sample are listed, as sequenced in a study of blood T cell repertoires in COVID-19. Here immunoSEQ multiplex PCR was the method, and the copy in TCRdb shows in-frame clones only, minus some. The top ten hold approximately 6.2% of the sample, which has about 220,000 clones, 65% to 85% seen once. Input material: PBMCs or T cells enriched from blood (not recorded which). These receptors all come from a woman between 40 and 50 years old who had recovered from COVID-19.

The genes are TRBV9 and TRBJ2-3, with 10 bases identical to TRBD2. Germline CDR1 reads SGDLS; CDR2 reads YYNGEE. The CDR3 has 17 amino acids. V was pared by 2 bases and J by 4 bases, with 10 bases of the junction left unmatched. In DNA, the CDR3 is TGTGCCAGCAGCGTGGAGGACAGCGGGAGGGCCCCAGATACGCAGTATTTT. Protein: CASSVEDSGRAPDTQYF.

The gene calls are TRBV5-1 and TRBJ2-4; 11 positions match TRBD1. Germline V lookup: CDR1 SGHRS, CDR2 YFSETQ. V lost 3 bases to trimming and J lost 7 bases; unmatched junction nucleotides: 3. The CDR3 runs 14 residues. This CDR3 is CASSSGTGGNIQYF. The CDR3, as DNA: TGCGCCAGCAGCTCCGGGACAGGGGGGAACATTCAGTACTTC.

The chain recombines TRBV24-1 with TRBJ2-1; TRBD2 might be the D (6 bases). The CDR3 totals 18 residues. The V end was cut by 2 bases, the J end by 0 bases, with 16 bases between. The germline gives CDR1 KGHDR, CDR2 SFDVKD. In DNA, the CDR3 is TGTGCCACCAGTGATTGGGGGGTCGGGGGTGGCTCCTACAATGAGCAGTTCTTC. Translated, it gives CATSDWGVGGGSYNEQFF.

The chain employs TRBV5-6 and TRBJ2-5; 9 nucleotides agree with TRBD2. The CDR3 is 14 residues long. The germline V gene encodes CDR1 SGHDT and CDR2 YYEEEE. J gave up 8 bases and V 3 bases, and 8 bases lay outside the gene matches. The CDR3 region has the DNA TGTGCCAGCAGCTCGGGACTAGCCATTCGTACCCAGTACTTC. Protein sequence: CASSSGLAIRTQYF.

This clone has only a few counts. V usage is TRBV2 and J usage is TRBJ2-1, with 11 nucleotides matching TRBD2. This CDR3 spans 15 amino acids. Per germline, CDR1 SNHLY and CDR2 FYNNEI. The trim removed 7 bases at V and 6 bases at J, leaving 8 bases unmatched. The CDR3 DNA follows: TGTGCCAGCACCATGACTAGCGGGATTCTCAATGAGCAGTTCTTC. Protein: CASTMTSGILNEQFF.

The V gene is TRBV18, the J gene TRBJ2-7; 12 nucleotides match TRBD2. Germline V gives CDR1 KGHSH, CDR2 LQKENI. This CDR3 has 15 amino acids. Trimming cost V 3 bases and J 7 bases; bases outside gene matches: 7. The DNA of the CDR3 is TGTGCCAGCTCACCGACTAGCGGGAGAAGAGAGGAGCAGTACTTC. Protein sequence: CASSPTSGRREEQYF.

CDR3 protein: CASSSRLEADTQYF. In DNA, the CDR3 is TGTGCCAGCAGCTCTAGACTAGAGGCAGATACGCAGTATTTT. The rearrangement links TRBV5-6 to TRBJ2-3; D may be TRBD2 (6 bases). CDR1 is SGHDT, CDR2 YYEEEE, per germline. The CDR3 loop spans 14 amino acids. Trimming stripped 3 bases from V and 4 bases from J, with 12 bases between. Full variable domain (missing parts from reference TRBV5-6 and TRBJ2-3): DAGVTQSPTHLIKTRGQQVTLRCSPKSGHDTVSWYQQALGQGPQFIFQYYEEEERQRGNFPDRFSGHQFPNYSSELNVNALLLGDSALYLCASSSRLEADTQYFGPGTRLTVL.

V usage is TRBV14 and J usage is TRBJ2-1, with D perhaps matching TRBD1 (6 bases). V was shortened by 3 bases and J by 4 bases, with 10 bases between the two germline ends. CDR1 is SGHDN, CDR2 FVKESK, per germline. The CDR3 runs 14 residues. CDR3 region: CASSQARGYNEQFF. In nucleotides, the CDR3 is TGTGCCAGCAGCCAGGCTAGGGGGTACAATGAGCAGTTCTTC.

This rearrangement joins TRBV29-1 to TRBJ2-3; 9 bases fit TRBD2. CDR1 is SQVTM and CDR2 is ANQGSEA in the germline V gene. V lost 4 bases, J lost 4 bases, and 6 bases stayed unmatched. The CDR3 extends over 14 amino acids. The chain's CDR3 is CSVVPGLAADTQYF. The CDR3 nucleotides are TGCAGCGTTGTTCCGGGACTAGCAGCAGATACGCAGTATTTT.

The chain links TRBV19 to TRBJ1-2; 7 bases agree with TRBD1. This CDR3 is 16 amino acids long. Per the germline V gene, CDR1 is LNHDA and CDR2 is SQIVND (reference sequence). The J segment lost 0 bases and the V segment lost 2 bases, leaving 6 bases of the junction unmatched. As DNA, the CDR3 is TGTGCCAGTAGTATATCTGGGACAGAAGCTAACTATGGCTACACCTTC. It is translated as CASSISGTEANYGYTF. Supplemented by reference TRBV19 and TRBJ1-2, the full variable domain reads DGGITQSPKYLFRKEGQNVTLSCEQNLNHDAMYWYRQDPGQGLRLIYYSQIVNDFQKGDIAEGYSVSREKKESFPLTVTSAQKNPTAFYLCASSISGTEANYGYTFGSGTRLTVV.